This TCR beta chain was observed in a study of OX40 agonist ivuxolimab in advanced cancers. The overall study: The mean age was about 61 years, ranging from 23 to 79, with about four fifths of participants male.

Method: immunoSEQ multiplex PCR; TCRdb's copy keeps in-frame clones and lacks some. The repertoire consists of 72,000 or so clones, with around 81% occurring once and the leading ten covering 4% to 4.5%. The input for sequencing was CD4+ or CD8+ T cells sorted from blood, taken in a trial of the OX40 agonist ivuxolimab. The TCR was taken from an adult with an advanced solid tumor such as melanoma, head and neck, liver or kidney cancer.

The CDR3 spells CASSLTHEQYF. The DNA for the CDR3 is TGCGCCAGCAGCTTGACCCACGAGCAGTACTTC. This chain uses TRBV5-1 with TRBJ2-7; D remains unclear. The CDR3 consists of 11 residues. The germline V gene has CDR1 SGHRS and CDR2 YFSETQ. V was shortened by 1 base and J by 5 bases, with 4 bases between the two germline ends.